These 9 T cell receptor beta chains were all obtained from the same sample, sequenced in a study of molecular identifiers for immune sequencing clone quantification. TCRdb called the PCR reads again in MiXCR, with one record for every CDR3 protein. The repertoire consists of hundreds of thousands of distinct CDR3 sequences, with 25% occurring once and the leading ten covering 0.78%. Material: naive CD8+ T cells from blood, with Jurkat cell RNA spiked in. Specified subset: FACS-sorted CD8+CD4-CCR7+CD45RA+ naive T cells. These TCRs come from a human donor in good health. Some libraries in this study had Jurkat cell RNA spiked in.

The sample holds many counts of this clonotype. The chain joins TRBV3-1 to TRBJ2-1, with D unclear. Per germline, CDR1 LGHDT and CDR2 YNNKEL (reference sequence). Trimming took 0 bases from V and 5 from J, leaving 5 bases between them. There are 13 residues in the CDR3. The CDR3 loop reads CASSQERNNEQFF. In nucleotides, the CDR3 is TGTGCCAGCAGCCAAGAGAGGAACAATGAGCAGTTCTTC.

The chain couples TRBV4-1 to TRBJ1-6; 7 bases line up with TRBD1. V lost 0 bases, J lost 1 base, and 6 bases stayed unmatched. CDR1 and CDR2 (germline): MGHRA, YSYEKL. The CDR3 has 18 amino acids. CDR3 DNA: TGCGCCAGCAGCCAAGAAGGGGGCAGGGTTTCCTATAATTCACCCCTCCACTTT. Its translation is CASSQEGGRVSYNSPLHF.

There are many counts of this clonotype. The V and J genes are TRBV6-5 and TRBJ2-5; no reliable D call. Germline V gene sequence: CDR1 MNHEY, CDR2 SVGAGI. This CDR3 is 12 amino acids long. V lost 7 bases to trimming and J lost 1 base, with 7 bases between them. CDR3: CASNSFQETQYF. In DNA, the CDR3 is TGTGCCAGCAACAGCTTCCAAGAGACCCAGTACTTC.

This clonotype was counted only a few times. The V and J genes are TRBV27 and TRBJ2-2, with unresolved D. The germline V gene encodes CDR1 MNHEY and CDR2 SMNVEV (reference sequence). Trimming shortened V by 1 base and J by 2 bases, and 11 bases separated the two germline ends. This CDR3 has 16 amino acids. CDR3: CASSLYVDPNTGELFF. The CDR3, as DNA: TGTGCCAGCAGTTTATACGTGGATCCCAACACCGGGGAGCTGTTTTTT.

The rearrangement joins TRBV4-3 to TRBJ2-1, with a weak D call TRBD2 (5 bases). Trimming removed 1 base from V and 2 bases from J, with 6 bases in between. Germline V gene data show CDR1 as LGHNA and CDR2 as YSLEER. The CDR3 runs to 14 residues. The CDR3 nucleotides read TGCGCCAGCAGCCAAGCCGGGGCCTACAATGAGCAGTTCTTC. Translation gives CASSQAGAYNEQFF.

This clonotype showed up many times. The V call is TRBV5-6, the J call TRBJ2-3; no firm D call. CDR3 length: 14 residues. Germline-derived CDR1 and CDR2 are SGHDT and YYEEEE. V lost 2 bases and J lost 1, with 8 bases in between. This chain's CDR3 is CASSFEWGTDTQYF. The CDR3 DNA is TGTGCCAGCAGCTTTGAATGGGGCACAGATACGCAGTATTTT.

The chain recombines TRBV7-9 with TRBJ2-2; possibly TRBD2 for D (5 bases). Germline CDR1 SEHNR, CDR2 FQNEAQ (reference sequence). The CDR3 totals 18 residues. V dropped 4 bases and J dropped 8 bases, with 26 bases sitting between them. CDR3 in DNA: TGTGCCAGCAGCTCGAGGACGGTGGAGGAGGCCCTACTAGGGGAGCTGTTTTTT. Its protein is CASSSRTVEEALLGELFF.

This clonotype was counted between two and nine times. DNA for the CDR3: TGCGCCAGCAGCCAAGGAGCCGAATTGGGCAATCAGCCCCAGCATTTT. Amino acid sequence: CASSQGAELGNQPQHF. The chain has TRBV4-1 and TRBJ1-5; no definite D call. Trimming shortened V by 1 base and J by 2 bases, and 12 bases separated the two germline ends. Germline CDR1 is MGHRA and CDR2 is YSYEKL. This CDR3 contains 16 residues.

The chain joins TRBV21-1 to TRBJ2-1; TRBD2 is the table's D call and was not checked against the DNA. TRBV21-1 is designated a pseudogene. The CDR3 runs to 17 residues. CDR3 in DNA: TGTGCCAGCAGCAAAATGGGGACTAGCGGGAGGGGGGATGAGCAGTTCTTC. Translated: CASSKMGTSGRGDEQFF.